This T cell receptor (beta chain) was profiled in a study of cytomegalovirus exposure and HLA in healthy donors. At the level of the study: T cells numbering about 200 million yielded around 120 million unique TCR beta sequences in an earlier analysis. HLA-typed donors were the source of approximately 80 million unique TCRs held in an early data release. General study findings and limits: The study flagged 150 to 200 TCR beta chains as cytomegalovirus-associated. With further analysis later on, most CMV-associated TCR beta chains appeared HLA-restricted.

The PCR had 60 Vbeta and 13 Jbeta primers. Only in-frame clones appear in the TCRdb table, and some are missing; sequencing was by immunoSEQ multiplex PCR. Of some 110,000 clones in the sample, around 81% were seen once. Germline trimming cut 3 bases from V and 8 bases from J; bases unmatched to any gene: 3. In germline, CDR1 is LNHDA, CDR2 SQIVND (reference sequence). The CDR3 has 15 residues. A few counts support this clone. Its matching antigen is unknown. Sequencing was performed on PBMCs. V is TRBV19 and J is TRBJ2-1, with 14 bases lining up with TRBD2. This TCR came from a woman in her thirties in good health and CMV-seronegative. The CDR3 spells CASSIGTSGSDEQFF. The CDR3 bases are TGTGCCAGTAGTATCGGGACTAGCGGGAGCGATGAGCAGTTCTTC.